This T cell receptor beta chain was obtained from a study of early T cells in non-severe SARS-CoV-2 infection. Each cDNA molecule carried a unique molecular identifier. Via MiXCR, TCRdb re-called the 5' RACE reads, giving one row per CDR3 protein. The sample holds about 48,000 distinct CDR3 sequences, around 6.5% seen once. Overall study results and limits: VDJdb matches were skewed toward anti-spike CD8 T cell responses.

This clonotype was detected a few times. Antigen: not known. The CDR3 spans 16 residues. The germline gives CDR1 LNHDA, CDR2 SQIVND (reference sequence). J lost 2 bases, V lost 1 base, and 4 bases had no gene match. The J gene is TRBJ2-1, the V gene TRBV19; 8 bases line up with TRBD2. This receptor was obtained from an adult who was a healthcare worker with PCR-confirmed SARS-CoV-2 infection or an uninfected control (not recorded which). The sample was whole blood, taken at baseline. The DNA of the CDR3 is TGTGCCAGTAGTATAGCAGCGGGAGTGCCCTACAATGAGCAGTTCTTC. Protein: CASSIAAGVPYNEQFF.